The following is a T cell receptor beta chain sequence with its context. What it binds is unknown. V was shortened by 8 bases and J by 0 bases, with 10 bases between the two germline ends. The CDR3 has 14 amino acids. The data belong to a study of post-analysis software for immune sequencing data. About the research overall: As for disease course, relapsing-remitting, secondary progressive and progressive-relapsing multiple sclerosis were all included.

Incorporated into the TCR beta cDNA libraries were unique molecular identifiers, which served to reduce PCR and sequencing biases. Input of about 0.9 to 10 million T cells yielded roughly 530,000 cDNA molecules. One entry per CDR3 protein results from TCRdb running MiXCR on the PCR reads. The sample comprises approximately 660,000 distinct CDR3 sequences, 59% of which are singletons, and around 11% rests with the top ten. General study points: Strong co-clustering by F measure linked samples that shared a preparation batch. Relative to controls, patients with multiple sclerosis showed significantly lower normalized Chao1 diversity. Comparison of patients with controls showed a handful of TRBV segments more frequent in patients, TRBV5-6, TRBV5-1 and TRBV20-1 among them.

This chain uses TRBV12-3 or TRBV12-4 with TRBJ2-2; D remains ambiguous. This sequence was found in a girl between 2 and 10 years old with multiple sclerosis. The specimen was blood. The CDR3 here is CASRSMANTGELFF. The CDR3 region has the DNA TGTGCCAGCCGTAGTATGGCGAACACCGGGGAGCTGTTTTTT.